These 23 T cell receptor beta chains share one sample of origin, sequenced in a study of T-cell memory formation after mild COVID-19. MiXCR, applied by TCRdb to the 5' RACE reads, yields one record per CDR3 protein. The sample has a few hundred thousand distinct CDR3 sequences; around 20% are singletons. Sequencing was done on a sample of PBMCs or a T cell subset sorted from them (not recorded which). The receptors were sampled from an adult woman who had mild COVID-19 (a few samples of this study predate the infection). Cell type and time point are not known.

The CDR3 nucleotides read TGTGCCAGCAGCCTGAACAGGGGCGGTCAGCCCCAGCATTTT. As protein: CASSLNRGGQPQHF. V usage is TRBV7-6 and J usage is TRBJ1-5, with 7 bases that match TRBD1. CDR3 size: 14 residues. The V and J ends lost 5 bases and 6 bases, in that order; junction bases with no gene match: 7. CDR1 is SGHVS, CDR2 FNYEAQ, per germline.

The J gene is TRBJ1-1, the V gene TRBV12-3 or TRBV12-4; possible D gene TRBD1, 6 bases. The CDR3 loop spans 13 amino acids. The V gene lost 6 bases and the J gene lost 4 bases, with 12 bases spanning the gap. CDR3 sequence: CASRGARATEAFF. The DNA of the CDR3 is TGTGCCAGCAGGGGGGCGAGGGCCACTGAAGCTTTCTTT.

The V and J genes are TRBV7-9 and TRBJ2-1; tentative D call: TRBD1 (5 bases). The CDR3 has 12 residues. Germline V gene sequence: CDR1 SEHNR, CDR2 FQNEAQ (reference sequence). Trimming took 4 bases from V and 6 from J, leaving 7 bases between them. This CDR3 reads CASSSDTNEQFF. The CDR3 DNA reads as TGTGCCAGCAGCTCGGACACCAATGAGCAGTTCTTC.

This clonotype was observed a handful of times. The chain carries TRBV7-9 and TRBJ1-2; D unresolved. The V and J ends lost 5 bases and 4 bases respectively, with 8 bases between them. CDR1 and CDR2 from the germline V gene are SEHNR and FQNEAQ (reference sequence). The CDR3 consists of 12 residues. CDR3 bases: TGTGCCAGCAGCCCCGAGGTCTATGGCTACACCTTC. This sequence encodes CASSPEVYGYTF. The entire variable domain, with the rest obtained from reference TRBV7-9 and TRBJ1-2, is as follows: DTGVSQNPRHKITKRGQNVTFRCDPISEHNRLYWYRQTLGQGPEFLTYFQNEAQLEKSRLLSDRFSAERPKGSFSTLEIQRTEQGDSAMYLCASSPEVYGYTFGSGTRLTVV.

The genes are TRBV6-2 or TRBV6-3 and TRBJ2-2; maybe TRBD2 (5 bases). The CDR3 sequence is 13 residues long. Looked up from germline, CDR1 is MNHEY and CDR2 is SVGEGT. Trimming took off 4 bases at V and 9 bases at J, with 12 bases between the two ends. The CDR3: CASSFGLGWELFF. CDR3 coding DNA: TGTGCCAGCAGTTTCGGACTTGGATGGGAGCTGTTTTTT.

This sequence joins TRBV20-1 and TRBJ1-5; TRBD1 might be the D (5 bases). In germline, CDR1 is DFQATT, CDR2 SNEGSKA (reference sequence). The CDR3 is 15 amino acids. Deletions cut 1 base from V and 7 bases from J, with 17 bases between. The CDR3 spells CSARGASRGRQPQHF. CDR3 bases: TGCAGTGCTAGAGGGGCATCGAGGGGAAGGCAGCCCCAGCATTTT.

This clonotype was counted a few times. The chain joins TRBV7-2 to TRBJ2-3; 16 bases are a match to TRBD2. The CDR3 totals 18 residues. The germline V gene has CDR1 SGHTA and CDR2 FQGNSA. V lost 2 bases to trimming and J lost 3 bases; unmatched junction nucleotides: 5. For the CDR3, the DNA is TGTGCCAGCAGCTTACCGGGACTAGCGGGAGGGGGGACAGATACGCAGTATTTT. Encoded protein: CASSLPGLAGGGTDTQYF. Full variable domain (missing parts from reference TRBV7-2 and TRBJ2-3): GAGVSQSPSNKVTEKGKDVELRCDPISGHTALYWYRQSLGQGLEFLIYFQGNSAPDKSGLPSDRFSAERTGGSVSTLTIQRTQQEDSAVYLCASSLPGLAGGGTDTQYFGPGTRLTVL.

The chain combines TRBV20-1 with TRBJ2-1; no definite D call. Trimming took off 0 bases at V and 2 bases at J, with 11 bases between the two ends. Germline assignment: CDR1 DFQATT and CDR2 SNEGSKA (reference sequence). CDR3 size: 15 residues. The CDR3 loop reads CSARDGVVPYNEQFF. The CDR3 DNA follows: TGCAGTGCTAGAGATGGGGTTGTACCCTACAATGAGCAGTTCTTC.

At least ten counts were recorded for this clonotype. This rearrangement joins TRBV12-3 or TRBV12-4 to TRBJ2-1, with D perhaps being TRBD1 or TRBD2 (6 bases each). The ends were cut back, 5 bases at V and 6 bases at J, with 23 bases in the middle. This CDR3 contains 17 residues. The CDR3 spells CASSPRRGRGGRNEQFF. The DNA for the CDR3 is TGTGCCAGCAGTCCCAGGAGGGGCAGGGGCGGACGCAATGAGCAGTTCTTC.

The chain has TRBV6-1 and TRBJ2-2; 12 bases fit TRBD2. The CDR3 is 16 amino acids. Germline V gives CDR1 MNHNS, CDR2 SASEGT. Losses at the gene ends were 6 bases for V and 4 bases for J; bases not matched to a gene: 6. The CDR3 bases are TGTGCCAGCAGGTTTTCTAGCGGGAGGGGCACCGGGGAGCTGTTTTTT. The encoded protein is CASRFSSGRGTGELFF.

The chain is built from TRBV4-3 and TRBJ2-3, with 7 bases lining up with TRBD2. The CDR3 has 16 residues. The germline CDR1 and CDR2 sequences are LGHNA and YSLEER. V trimming: 0 bases; J trimming: 3 bases; junction bases outside the gene matches: 6. DNA of the CDR3: TGCGCCAGCAGCCAAGACCGCGCGGGAGTTACAGATACGCAGTATTTT. It translates to CASSQDRAGVTDTQYF.

A single count supports this clonotype. The chain recombines TRBV3-1 with TRBJ2-3; TRBD2 matches 12 bases. Losses at the gene ends were 4 bases for V and 0 bases for J; bases not matched to a gene: 2. Per germline, CDR1 LGHDT and CDR2 YNNKEL (reference sequence). The CDR3 loop spans 16 amino acids. CDR3 sequence: CASSRTSGESTDTQYF. CDR3 sequence (DNA): TGTGCCAGCAGCCGGACTAGCGGGGAAAGCACAGATACGCAGTATTTT.

The chain is built from TRBV20-1 and TRBJ2-3; no definite D call. The CDR3 covers 15 residues. The germline V and J ends were trimmed by 6 bases and 4 bases, with 20 bases remaining between them. The germline gives CDR1 DFQATT, CDR2 SNEGSKA (reference sequence). The CDR3, as DNA: TGCAGTGCGGAGAGCAGAGACGCACTGCCAGATACGCAGTATTTT. This sequence encodes CSAESRDALPDTQYF.

This clonotype appeared a few times. The CDR3, as DNA: TGCGCCAGCAGCTTTACCGCCCACGAGCAGTACTTC. Translated: CASSFTAHEQYF. The chain uses TRBV5-1 and TRBJ2-7; D uncertain. V was shortened by 2 bases and J by 5 bases, with 8 bases between the two germline ends. Germline V gives CDR1 SGHRS, CDR2 YFSETQ. The CDR3 totals 12 residues.

This clonotype occurred a few times. The CDR3, as DNA: TGTGCCAGCAGCTTACAAGCGGGAGGGCCCCCAGATACGCAGTATTTT. It codes for CASSLQAGGPPDTQYF. The chain couples TRBV7-2 to TRBJ2-3, with 10 positions matching TRBD2. J was trimmed by 4 bases and V by 2 bases; bases with no gene match: 6. The CDR3 length is 16 residues. Germline V gene lookup returns CDR1 SGHTA and CDR2 FQGNSA.

This chain joins TRBV5-1 and TRBJ2-3, with D tentatively TRBD2 (6 bases). Germline CDR1 reads SGHRS; CDR2 reads YFSETQ. Deletions cut 0 bases from V and 6 bases from J, with 11 bases between. The length of the CDR3 is 14 residues. This CDR3 reads CASSLGTEGDTQYF. In DNA, the CDR3 is TGCGCCAGCAGCTTGGGAACGGAGGGTGATACGCAGTATTTT.

This clonotype was detected only a few times. The J gene is TRBJ2-6, the V gene TRBV27; D is undetermined. Deletions cut 8 bases from V and 0 bases from J, with 5 bases between. The CDR3 contains 13 residues. In germline, CDR1 is MNHEY, CDR2 SMNVEV (reference sequence). CDR3 loop: CASRFSGANVLTF. The CDR3 DNA follows: TGTGCCAGCCGGTTCTCTGGGGCCAACGTCCTGACTTTC.

The chain combines TRBV11-3 with TRBJ2-7; 8 bases agree with TRBD2. This CDR3 spans 16 amino acids. Trimming took 1 base from V and 1 from J; bases not matched to a gene: 6. CDR1 SGHNT and CDR2 YENEEA come from the germline V gene. In DNA form, the CDR3 reads TGTGCCAGCAGCTTAGGCGGGGGGCAGGGGTCCTACGAGCAGTACTTC. Its protein product is CASSLGGGQGSYEQYF.

This clonotype appeared a few times. The rearrangement links TRBV3-1 to TRBJ2-7; D might be TRBD1 or TRBD2, each matching 5 bases. V was clipped by 3 bases and J by 6 bases, with 18 bases between them. Germline CDR1 LGHDT, CDR2 YNNKEL (reference sequence). The CDR3 is 15 amino acids. The CDR3 coding sequence is TGTGCCAGCAGCCAGAAACCGGGACCCACAGTCGAGCAGTACTTC. Protein sequence: CASSQKPGPTVEQYF.

This clonotype showed up just a few times. The gene calls are TRBV20-1 and TRBJ2-1; tentatively, D is TRBD2 (5 bases). CDR3 length equals 13 residues. V lost 4 bases and J 7 bases, leaving 14 bases between the germline ends. Per the germline V gene, CDR1 is DFQATT and CDR2 is SNEGSKA (reference sequence). CDR3 in DNA: TGCAGTGCTACCCGGGATAGTGGTAATGAGCAGTTCTTC. Translating it yields CSATRDSGNEQFF.

The V call is TRBV5-5, the J call TRBJ1-1, with TRBD1 matching 10 bases. V lost 3 bases to trimming and J lost 2 bases; unmatched junction nucleotides: 10. In germline, CDR1 is SGHKS, CDR2 YYEKEE (reference sequence). The length of the CDR3 is 17 residues. The CDR3 is CASSWIRTGGFNTEAFF. The CDR3 nucleotides are TGTGCCAGCAGCTGGATACGGACAGGGGGGTTCAACACTGAAGCTTTCTTT.

This clonotype turned up a few times. The rearrangement uses TRBV29-1 and TRBJ1-2, with no clear D. CDR3 length: 8 residues. Trimming pared 8 bases from V and 7 bases from J, leaving 5 bases between. In germline, CDR1 is SQVTM, CDR2 ANQGSEA. CDR3 sequence reads: CSPGGYTF. DNA for the CDR3: TGCAGCCCCGGTGGCTACACCTTC.

The sample holds a few counts of this clonotype. The chain recombines TRBV9 with TRBJ2-7, with TRBD2 matching 12 bases. The J segment lost 2 bases and the V segment lost 3 bases, leaving 3 bases of the junction unmatched. The CDR3 is 15 residues long. Germline assignment: CDR1 SGDLS and CDR2 YYNGEE. The CDR3 DNA reads as TGTGCCAGCAGCGCAGGACTAGCGGGGCCCTACGAGCAGTACTTC. This gives the protein CASSAGLAGPYEQYF.